The 20 T cell receptor beta chains listed next were all sequenced from one sample in a study of T cell repertoires in cytomegalovirus infection. TCRdb itself ran the reads through MiXCR, one entry per CDR3 protein. The data show 250,000 or so distinct CDR3 sequences, approximately 13% seen once. Sequencing used PBMCs. These receptors were taken from a human donor in good health (CMV status not recorded). Some clones in this sample may be carry-over from other donors' samples.

This clonotype showed up many times. The chain combines TRBV20-1 with TRBJ1-5; no definite D call. V was clipped by 1 base and J by 6 bases, with 19 bases between them. Per the germline V gene, CDR1 is DFQATT and CDR2 is SNEGSKA (reference sequence). This CDR3 region has 16 residues. CDR3 DNA sequence: TGCAGTGCTAGAGCCCCCTATATGGAGGGAGGTCAGCCCCAGCATTTT. It specifies CSARAPYMEGGQPQHF.

The V gene is TRBV7-2, the J gene TRBJ2-2; no reliable D call. The CDR3 runs to 13 residues. V was trimmed by 5 bases and J by 3 bases, leaving 7 bases between them. Germline-derived CDR1 and CDR2 are SGHTA and FQGNSA. This chain's CDR3 is CASSPWDTGELFF. The CDR3 nucleotides read TGTGCCAGCAGCCCTTGGGACACCGGGGAGCTGTTTTTT.

Only a few counts were recorded for this clonotype. The chain uses TRBV29-1 and TRBJ2-5; 8 positions match TRBD1. This CDR3 comprises 14 residues. Germline V CDR1 and CDR2: SQVTM, ANQGSEA. After removal of 4 bases from V and 1 base from J, the junction contained 5 bases not matched to a gene. The CDR3 sequence is CSVGETGAQETQYF. The DNA for the CDR3 is TGCAGCGTTGGAGAGACAGGGGCCCAAGAGACCCAGTACTTC.

This clonotype was recorded at least ten times. The chain joins TRBV7-8 to TRBJ2-2; 7 bases are a match to TRBD2. The CDR3 runs 17 residues. The V and J ends lost 4 bases and 4 bases, in that order; junction bases with no gene match: 12. Per the germline V gene, CDR1 is SGHVS and CDR2 is FQNEAQ. CDR3 sequence reads: CASSSRVASGTTGELFF. The CDR3 region has the DNA TGTGCCAGCAGCTCACGTGTGGCTAGCGGAACCACCGGGGAGCTGTTTTTT. Filled out from reference TRBV7-8 and TRBJ2-2, the complete variable domain reads GAGVSQSPRYKVAKRGQDVALRCDPISGHVSLFWYQQALGQGPEFLTYFQNEAQLDKSGLPSDRFFAERPEGSVSTLKIQRTQQEDSAVYLCASSSRVASGTTGELFFGEGSRLTVL.

This clonotype was detected ten times or more. The CDR3 is CASSPGKYTGELFF. The CDR3, as DNA: TGTGCCAGCAGCCCAGGGAAATACACCGGGGAGCTGTTTTTT. This sequence joins TRBV7-3 and TRBJ2-2; D perhaps matches TRBD1 (5 bases). The CDR3 runs to 14 residues. V was trimmed by 5 bases and J by 3 bases, leaving 10 bases between them. Germline values: CDR1 SGHTA, CDR2 FQGTGA. Together with reference TRBV7-3 and TRBJ2-2, the CDR3 gives the full variable domain: GAGVSQTPSNKVTEKGKYVELRCDPISGHTALYWYRQSLGQGPEFLIYFQGTGAADDSGLPNDRFFAVRPEGSVSTLKIQRTERGDSAVYLCASSPGKYTGELFFGEGSRLTVL.

The sample holds many counts of this clonotype. V is TRBV5-1 and J is TRBJ2-3; 8 positions agree with TRBD2. The J segment lost 5 bases and the V segment lost 5 bases, leaving 10 bases of the junction unmatched. Germline V gene lookup returns CDR1 SGHRS and CDR2 YFSETQ. This CDR3 is 15 amino acids long. The CDR3 loop is CASRAGTGRVDTQYF. The CDR3 DNA follows: TGCGCCAGCAGGGCCGGGACCGGGAGGGTAGATACGCAGTATTTT.

In this sample, this clonotype turned up many times. The rearrangement links TRBV28 to TRBJ2-7; 8 bases agree with TRBD1. CDR3 size: 14 residues. Trimming cost V 2 bases and J 2 bases; bases outside gene matches: 2. Per germline, CDR1 MDHEN and CDR2 SYDVKM. The CDR3 region is CASSLEGQAYEQYF. The CDR3 DNA is TGTGCCAGCAGTTTAGAGGGACAGGCCTACGAGCAGTACTTC.

The table lists this clonotype with many counts. The rearrangement links TRBV7-2 to TRBJ1-5, with 8 bases aligning to TRBD1. The CDR3 covers 15 residues. The V gene's germline CDR1 is SGHTA and CDR2 FQGNSA. V shed 2 bases and J 3 bases; nucleotides not matched to a gene: 3. The DNA of the CDR3 is TGTGCCAGCAGCTTATCGGGACAGGTCAATCAGCCCCAGCATTTT. It specifies CASSLSGQVNQPQHF.

The rearrangement uses TRBV11-2 and TRBJ2-3; D remains unclear. There are 15 residues in the CDR3. V lost 5 bases and J lost 0, with 12 bases in between. Germline CDR1 reads SGHAT; CDR2 reads FQNNGV. The DNA of the CDR3 is TGTGCCAGCAGCCCGATGTACTTAAGCACAGATACGCAGTATTTT. Its translation is CASSPMYLSTDTQYF.

In its sample, this clonotype was seen once. The genes are TRBV7-9 and TRBJ1-1; no firm D call. The CDR3 consists of 11 residues. CDR1 is SEHNR, CDR2 FQNEAQ, per germline (reference sequence). Deletions cut 5 bases from V and 11 bases from J, with 12 bases between. The CDR3 DNA sequence: TGTGCCAGCAGCCTCCTGGATTCCGCTTTCTTT. This sequence encodes CASSLLDSAFF.

This clonotype was seen ten or more times. CDR3 region: CASSSAGSSKETQYF. The CDR3 nucleotides read TGTGCCAGCAGCTCAGCAGGGAGTAGCAAGGAGACCCAGTACTTC. The chain combines TRBV7-2 with TRBJ2-5; D possibly uses TRBD1 or TRBD2 (5 bases each). V lost 4 bases to trimming and J lost 5 bases, with 17 bases between them. CDR1 and CDR2 from the germline V gene are SGHTA and FQGNSA. The CDR3 is 15 residues long. The full variable domain, with the rest looked up from reference TRBV7-2 and TRBJ2-5, is GAGVSQSPSNKVTEKGKDVELRCDPISGHTALYWYRQSLGQGLEFLIYFQGNSAPDKSGLPSDRFSAERTGGSVSTLTIQRTQQEDSAVYLCASSSAGSSKETQYFGPGTRLLVL.

This clonotype came up many times. V and J are TRBV7-2 and TRBJ2-1; 11 positions agree with TRBD2. Germline CDR1 reads SGHTA; CDR2 reads FQGNSA. The V segment lost 5 bases and the J segment 6 bases; nucleotides outside the gene matches: 9. The CDR3 length is 16 residues. In DNA, the CDR3 is TGTGCCAGCAGCCCCATCTTAACTAGCGGGAGCAATGAGCAGTTCTTC. Translation gives CASSPILTSGSNEQFF.

This chain links TRBV5-1 with TRBJ1-1; maybe TRBD1 (5 bases). This CDR3 comprises 14 residues. V was shortened by 0 bases and J by 10 bases, with 16 bases between the two germline ends. Germline CDR1 is SGHRS and CDR2 is YFSETQ. The CDR3: CASSLVRGEIGAFF. CDR3 in DNA: TGCGCCAGCAGCTTGGTAAGGGGAGAAATTGGAGCTTTCTTT.

This clonotype was counted only a few times. The chain is built from TRBV29-1 and TRBJ2-1; 8 bases are a match to TRBD2. The CDR3 runs to 17 residues. Germline V gives CDR1 SQVTM, CDR2 ANQGSEA. Trimming removed 1 base from V and 2 bases from J; junction bases left unmatched: 10. DNA of the CDR3: TGCAGCGTTGAAGCCCCGGGGGGGGGCGGGGCCTACAATGAGCAGTTCTTC. This codes for CSVEAPGGGGAYNEQFF.

In this sample, this clonotype turned up many times. V usage is TRBV7-3 and J usage is TRBJ2-2, with 11 bases matching TRBD2. Germline lookup yields CDR1 SGHTA and CDR2 FQGTGA. CDR3 length equals 15 residues. V dropped 5 bases and J dropped 7; count of bases not matched to a gene: 6. The CDR3 loop is CASSVTSGRIGELFF. CDR3 nucleotides: TGTGCCAGCAGCGTTACTAGCGGGAGAATCGGGGAGCTGTTTTTT.

Many counts were recorded for this clonotype. The rearrangement uses TRBV7-2 and TRBJ1-4, with D perhaps matching TRBD1 (6 bases). The CDR3 has 15 amino acids. Trimming shortened V by 4 bases and J by 10 bases, and 19 bases separated the two germline ends. Germline V gene data show CDR1 as SGHTA and CDR2 as FQGNSA. The CDR3 DNA is TGTGCCAGCAGCTCACCTTCGGGGCCGGGGGCAAAACTGTTTTTT. Translated: CASSSPSGPGAKLFF. Together with reference TRBV7-2 and TRBJ1-4, the CDR3 gives the full variable domain: GAGVSQSPSNKVTEKGKDVELRCDPISGHTALYWYRQSLGQGLEFLIYFQGNSAPDKSGLPSDRFSAERTGGSVSTLTIQRTQQEDSAVYLCASSSPSGPGAKLFFGSGTQLSVL.

This clonotype was seen many times. The genes are TRBV5-6 and TRBJ2-7; 9 nucleotides line up with TRBD1. V lost 4 bases and J lost 6; bases outside the gene matches: 14. The CDR3 runs to 16 residues. The germline V gene has CDR1 SGHDT and CDR2 YYEEEE. CDR3 in DNA: TGTGCCAGCAGCCTAAGCCTGGGGACAGGGAATAGCGAGCAGTACTTC. Translation: CASSLSLGTGNSEQYF.

Of note for this clonotype: A much larger clone sits a single nucleotide away, making a read error possible. The genes are TRBV18 and TRBJ1-5; tentatively, D is TRBD1 (6 bases). CDR1 is KGHSH and CDR2 is LQKENI in the germline V gene. This CDR3 has 13 amino acids. V shed 6 bases and J shed 9 bases, with 15 bases lying between them. CDR3 coding DNA: TGTGCCAGCTCCGGCCAGGGGCATCGGCCCCAGCATTTT. Its translation is CASSGQGHRPQHF.

This clonotype was detected only a few times. CDR3 loop: CSVLVPGQETQYF. CDR3 nucleotide sequence: TGCAGCGTTCTGGTTCCGGGGCAGGAGACCCAGTACTTC. The chain employs TRBV29-1 and TRBJ2-5, with D perhaps assigned TRBD1 or TRBD2 (5 bases each). Trimming pared 5 bases from V and 5 bases from J, leaving 15 bases between. This CDR3 has 13 amino acids. The germline V gene encodes CDR1 SQVTM and CDR2 ANQGSEA.

This clonotype was seen ten or more times. The chain combines TRBV7-2 with TRBJ2-1, with 8 bases lining up with TRBD2. The V segment lost 3 bases and the J segment 2 bases; nucleotides outside the gene matches: 6. This CDR3 is 16 amino acids long. Germline CDR1 reads SGHTA; CDR2 reads FQGNSA. The CDR3 DNA follows: TGTGCCAGCAGCTTCACTAGCGGACCCCCCTACAATGAGCAGTTCTTC. Amino acids: CASSFTSGPPYNEQFF.